What follows are 25 T cell receptor beta chains derived from one specimen sequenced in a study of Ad26.COV2.S vaccination and SARS-CoV-2 variants. Documented treatment: some 20 received Ad26.COV2.S at low or high dose, single or two shots; 5 received placebo; per-sample allocation not given. At day 63 after the first vaccine or placebo injection, samples were drawn. TCRdb keeps only in-frame clones here, not all; method: immunoSEQ multiplex PCR. The sample lists around 340,000 clones, 88% occurring once. The source material was peripheral blood, sampled in a trial of Ad26.COV2.S vaccine versus placebo. The receptors originated from a person between 18 and 65 years old who received the Ad26.COV2.S COVID-19 vaccine or a placebo.

V gene TRBV4-1 combines with J gene TRBJ1-2; possible D gene TRBD1, 5 bases. Per the germline V gene, CDR1 is MGHRA and CDR2 is YSYEKL. CDR3 length: 15 residues. V was trimmed by 4 bases and J by 5 bases, leaving 17 bases between them. CDR3 DNA sequence: TGCGCCAGCAGCCTTTTTCTGACAGAGGCTTATGGCTACACCTTC. Translated, it gives CASSLFLTEAYGYTF.

This clone was found once. The same CDR3 is also encoded by other DNA sequences in this sample. V gene TRBV7-2 combines with J gene TRBJ1-1, with D perhaps TRBD1 (6 bases). V was cut by 5 bases and J by 0 bases, with 7 bases left in between. The CDR3 consists of 13 residues. Germline V gene lookup returns CDR1 SGHTA and CDR2 FQGNSA. The CDR3 sequence: CASSRDMNTEAFF. CDR3 sequence (DNA): TGTGCCAGCAGCCGGGACATGAACACTGAAGCTTTCTTT. Full variable domain (outside the CDR3, taken from reference TRBV7-2 and TRBJ1-1): GAGVSQSPSNKVTEKGKDVELRCDPISGHTALYWYRQSLGQGLEFLIYFQGNSAPDKSGLPSDRFSAERTGGSVSTLTIQRTQQEDSAVYLCASSRDMNTEAFFGQGTRLTVV.

CDR3 region: CASSQDQYSHGYTF. Written as DNA, the CDR3 is TGTGCCAGCAGCCAAGATCAATACAGCCATGGCTACACCTTC. This chain connects TRBV14 to TRBJ1-2; D ambiguous. Germline V CDR1 and CDR2: SGHDN, FVKESK. The CDR3 contains 14 residues. The V gene lost 0 bases and the J gene lost 6 bases, with 11 bases spanning the gap.

V gene TRBV23-1 combines with J gene TRBJ1-2, with D maybe TRBD1 (6 bases). TRBV23-1 is noted as an ORF with a role that remains uncertain. CDR3 length: 15 residues. Trimming removed 7 bases from V and 4 bases from J, with 19 bases in between. CDR3 in amino acids: CASKLQGPHVYGYTF. The CDR3 DNA is TGCGCCAGCAAACTACAGGGTCCCCATGTCTATGGCTACACCTTC.

The chain joins TRBV29-1 to TRBJ2-1; D ambiguous. From germline, CDR1 is SQVTM and CDR2 ANQGSEA. The CDR3 totals 12 residues. Trimming removed 3 bases at V and 4 bases at J, with 7 bases between. CDR3 loop: CSVDTDYNEQFF. CDR3 nucleotides: TGCAGCGTTGACACAGATTACAATGAGCAGTTCTTC.

The J gene is TRBJ1-2, the V gene TRBV12-3 or TRBV12-4, with a tentative D call TRBD1 (6 bases). Trimming removed 2 bases at V and 8 bases at J, with 12 bases between. The CDR3 spans 13 residues. The CDR3 loop is CASSLRGGFGYTF. The CDR3 DNA is TGTGCCAGCAGTTTACGAGGGGGGTTCGGCTACACCTTC.

This clone was counted between two and nine times. V is TRBV6-5 and J is TRBJ1-3, with 7 bases fitting TRBD1. Losses at the gene ends were 6 bases for V and 5 bases for J; bases not matched to a gene: 7. CDR3 length: 14 residues. Germline V lookup: CDR1 MNHEY, CDR2 SVGAGI. CDR3 in amino acids: CASSDQGGRNTIYF. In DNA form, the CDR3 reads TGTGCCAGCAGCGACCAGGGGGGTCGAAACACCATATATTTT.

The chain carries TRBV19 and TRBJ1-3, with 7 bases aligning to TRBD1. CDR1 is LNHDA and CDR2 is SQIVND in the germline V gene (reference sequence). The CDR3 contains 16 residues. The ends lost 7 bases at V and 0 bases at J; junction bases unmatched: 9. The CDR3 protein is CASISQGPDSGNTIYF. Written as DNA, the CDR3 is TGTGCCAGTATCTCACAGGGGCCTGACTCTGGAAACACCATATATTTT.

The chain has TRBV4-3 and TRBJ2-1; 9 bases are a match to TRBD2. The CDR3 covers 17 residues. The germline V gene has CDR1 LGHNA and CDR2 YSLEER. V lost 1 base to trimming and J lost 1 base; unmatched junction nucleotides: 5. The CDR3 region has the DNA TGCGCCAGCAGCCAAGGGGATAGCGGGAGTTCCTACAATGAGCAGTTCTTC. Translated, it gives CASSQGDSGSSYNEQFF.

The chain joins TRBV20-1 to TRBJ1-1; D is undetermined. The CDR3 contains 13 residues. Trimming cost V 3 bases and J 4 bases, with 12 bases left between them. The germline V gene has CDR1 DFQATT and CDR2 SNEGSKA (reference sequence). The CDR3 DNA reads as TGCAGTGCTAGTTTCTCTAGGGCCACTGAAGCTTTCTTT. Amino acids: CSASFSRATEAFF.

J is TRBJ2-1 and V is TRBV5-6; 13 bases line up with TRBD2. The CDR3 runs 17 residues. V was pared by 4 bases and J by 2 bases, with 6 bases of the junction left unmatched. The germline V gene has CDR1 SGHDT and CDR2 YYEEEE. CDR3 amino acids: CASSVTSGGPTYNEQFF. Here the CDR3 DNA reads TGTGCCAGCAGCGTGACTAGCGGGGGGCCCACCTACAATGAGCAGTTCTTC.

The chain couples TRBV4-2 to TRBJ1-5; the D gene is possibly TRBD1 (5 bases). This CDR3 spans 17 amino acids. Between the trimmed V and J ends, which lost 1 base and 6 bases, there was a span of 19 bases. The germline V gene has CDR1 LGHNA and CDR2 YNFKEQ. The CDR3 coding sequence is TGTGCCAGCAGCCAAGTCCCCCGGGGGGGGTTAGGTCAGCCCCAGCATTTT. Translated: CASSQVPRGGLGQPQHF.

CDR3 in DNA: TGTGCCAGCAGGGAACCTCTCGGGACAGGGAGCATGGATGAGCAGTTCTTC. Protein sequence: CASREPLGTGSMDEQFF. The chain combines TRBV2 with TRBJ2-1; TRBD1 matches at 9 bases. The CDR3 has 17 residues. V trimming: 6 bases; J trimming: 8 bases; junction bases outside the gene matches: 17. The germline CDR1 and CDR2 sequences are SNHLY and FYNNEI. Full variable domain (missing parts from reference TRBV2 and TRBJ2-1): EPEVTQTPSHQVTQMGQEVILRCVPISNHLYFYWYRQILGQKVEFLVSFYNNEISEKSEIFDDQFSVERPDGSNFTLKIRSTKLEDSAMYFCASREPLGTGSMDEQFFGPGTRLTVL.

The rearrangement uses TRBV6-4 and TRBJ1-5; D unclear. Germline V CDR1 and CDR2: MRHNA, SNTAGT. This CDR3 spans 13 amino acids. V lost 6 bases and J lost 7, with 13 bases in between. CDR3 bases: TGTGCCAGCAGGGCCGAAGTGGGGCAGCCCCAGCATTTT. This gives the protein CASRAEVGQPQHF.

The chain is built from TRBV11-2 and TRBJ2-1; no reliable D call. With 5 bases removed from V and 8 bases from J, the gap between germline ends came to 4 bases. The CDR3 loop spans 10 amino acids. The germline V gene encodes CDR1 SGHAT and CDR2 FQNNGV. The CDR3 sequence: CASSTDEQFF. CDR3 bases: TGTGCCAGCAGCACTGATGAGCAGTTCTTC.

The chain joins TRBV7-2 to TRBJ1-2; perhaps TRBD1 as D (5 bases). The CDR3 is 13 residues long. The V and J ends lost 6 bases and 2 bases respectively, with 10 bases between them. Germline CDR1 and CDR2: SGHTA and FQGNSA. CDR3 coding DNA: TGTGCCAGCAGGGCGACAGAAAACTATGGCTACACCTTC. It specifies CASRATENYGYTF.

The rearrangement uses TRBV4-1 and TRBJ1-2; D not resolved. Trimming removed 0 bases at V and 0 bases at J, with 8 bases between. The CDR3 is 15 amino acids. CDR1 and CDR2 from the germline V gene are MGHRA and YSYEKL. CDR3 protein: CASSQEWESNYGYTF. In DNA form, the CDR3 reads TGCGCCAGCAGCCAAGAATGGGAATCTAACTATGGCTACACCTTC.

The V call is TRBV5-8, the J call TRBJ1-2; the D gene is possibly TRBD1 (5 bases). The length of the CDR3 is 15 residues. From germline, CDR1 is SGHTS and CDR2 YDEGEE. V gave up 0 bases and J gave up 13 bases, with 22 bases separating them. CDR3 in amino acids: CASSLGLIDGGLITF. DNA of the CDR3: TGTGCCAGCAGCTTGGGTTTGATCGATGGGGGTTTAATCACCTTC.

This clone appeared a single time. V usage is TRBV6-5 and J usage is TRBJ1-2, with TRBD1 as a possible D gene (5 bases). The V and J ends lost 5 bases and 1 base respectively, with 11 bases between them. The germline V gene has CDR1 MNHEY and CDR2 SVGAGI. This CDR3 has 14 residues. CDR3: CASSMGGDNYGYTF. The CDR3 DNA reads TGTGCCAGCAGTATGGGGGGGGATAACTATGGCTACACCTTC.

The chain is built from TRBV2 and TRBJ2-3; 9 positions agree with TRBD1. After removal of 6 bases from V and 4 bases from J, the junction contained 14 bases not matched to a gene. The CDR3 has 17 residues. Germline V CDR1 and CDR2: SNHLY, FYNNEI. This chain's CDR3 is CASSGDRDRVYSDTQYF. In nucleotides, the CDR3 is TGTGCCAGCAGCGGGGACCGGGACAGGGTTTATTCAGATACGCAGTATTTT.

This sequence joins TRBV12-3 or TRBV12-4 and TRBJ2-3; 8 bases align to TRBD1. V lost 8 bases to trimming and J lost 4 bases; unmatched junction nucleotides: 5. This CDR3 spans 13 amino acids. This CDR3 is CASRTGRPDTQYF. As DNA, the CDR3 is TGTGCCAGCCGGACAGGGAGACCAGATACGCAGTATTTT.

The chain joins TRBV4-1 to TRBJ1-2, with D unresolved. The CDR3 is 17 residues long. CDR1 and CDR2 from the germline V gene are MGHRA and YSYEKL. The V gene lost 1 base and the J gene lost 2 bases, with 17 bases spanning the gap. CDR3 DNA sequence: TGCGCCAGCAGCCAAGGGGGAAGCGGCCCAACAAACTATGGCTACACCTTC. It translates to CASSQGGSGPTNYGYTF.

V and J are TRBV4-3 and TRBJ1-6; no clear D. This CDR3 contains 14 residues. Germline V gene lookup returns CDR1 LGHNA and CDR2 YSLEER. Trimming cost V 8 bases and J 5 bases, with 13 bases left between them. DNA for the CDR3: TGCGCCAGCGGGTTGTACGGCGATAATTCACCCCTCCACTTT. It specifies CASGLYGDNSPLHF.

The chain uses TRBV27 and TRBJ2-6; TRBD1 matches at 10 bases. In germline, CDR1 is MNHEY, CDR2 SMNVEV (reference sequence). V lost 5 bases to trimming and J lost 0 bases; unmatched junction nucleotides: 10. There are 19 residues in the CDR3. CDR3 amino acids: CASSRAGQGRNSGANVLTF. The DNA of the CDR3 is TGTGCCAGCAGTCGGGCGGGACAGGGGCGGAACTCTGGGGCCAACGTCCTGACTTTC.

The chain is built from TRBV28 and TRBJ1-2; tentative D call: TRBD1 (5 bases). Trimming removed 3 bases at V and 7 bases at J, with 15 bases between. Germline V lookup: CDR1 MDHEN, CDR2 SYDVKM. The CDR3 totals 14 residues. The CDR3 region has the DNA TGTGCCAGCAGTTTCGGGGCTACCTCTCTTGGCTACACCTTC. It is translated as CASSFGATSLGYTF.